This TCR beta chain came from a study of T cells after posttransplantation cyclophosphamide. Findings and caveats of the study: Recipient CMV seropositivity and CMV reactivation strongly tracked TRB clonality. Blood and skin or GI T cell repertoires showed limited TRB overlap. Later post-transplant blood repertoires were often dominated by donor CD8+ memory clones.

In the case of this clone: Its specificity is not known.

A marrow graft followed busulfan-fludarabine conditioning, with cyclophosphamide on days +3 and +4. V was cut by 3 bases and J by 4 bases, with 9 bases left in between. CDR1 and CDR2 (germline): MNHEY, SMNVEV (reference sequence). The CDR3 is made up of 13 amino acids. Data came from immunoSEQ multiplex PCR; TCRdb stores just in-frame clones and leaves some out. The sample yields 7,000 to 9,000 clones, more than 75% seen once. This chain uses TRBV27 with TRBJ1-2; D call uncertain. The TCR comes from a female patient aged 35-55 years who received an allogeneic stem cell transplant from an unrelated donor, was CMV-positive, and had no GVHD. Some T cells may arise from the graft donor. The starting material was PBMCs, obtained after allogeneic stem cell transplant with posttransplant cyclophosphamide. CDR3: CASSFAGSYGYTF. CDR3 DNA sequence: TGTGCCAGCAGTTTTGCGGGTTCCTATGGCTACACCTTC.